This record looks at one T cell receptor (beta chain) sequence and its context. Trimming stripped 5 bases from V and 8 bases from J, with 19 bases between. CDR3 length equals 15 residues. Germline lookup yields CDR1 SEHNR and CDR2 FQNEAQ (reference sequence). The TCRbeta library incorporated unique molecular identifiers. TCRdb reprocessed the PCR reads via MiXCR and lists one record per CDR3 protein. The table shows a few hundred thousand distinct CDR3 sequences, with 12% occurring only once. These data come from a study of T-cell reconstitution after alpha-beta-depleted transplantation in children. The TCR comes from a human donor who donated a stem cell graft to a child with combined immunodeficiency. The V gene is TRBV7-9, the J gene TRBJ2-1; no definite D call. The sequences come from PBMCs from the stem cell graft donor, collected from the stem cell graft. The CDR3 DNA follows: TGTGCCAGCAGCCCCCCCGGCCAAGGGCTCCATGAGCAGTTCTTC. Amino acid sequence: CASSPPGQGLHEQFF.